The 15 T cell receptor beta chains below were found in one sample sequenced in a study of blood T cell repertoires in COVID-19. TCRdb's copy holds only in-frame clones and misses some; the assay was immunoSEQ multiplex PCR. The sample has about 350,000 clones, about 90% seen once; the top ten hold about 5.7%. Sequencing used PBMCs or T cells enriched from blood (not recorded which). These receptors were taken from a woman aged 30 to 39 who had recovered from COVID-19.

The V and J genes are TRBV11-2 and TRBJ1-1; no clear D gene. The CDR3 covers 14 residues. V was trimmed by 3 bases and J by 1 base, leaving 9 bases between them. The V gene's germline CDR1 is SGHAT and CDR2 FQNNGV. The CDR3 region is CASSFGRGNTEAFF. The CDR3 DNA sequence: TGTGCCAGCAGCTTCGGTAGAGGGAACACTGAAGCTTTCTTT.

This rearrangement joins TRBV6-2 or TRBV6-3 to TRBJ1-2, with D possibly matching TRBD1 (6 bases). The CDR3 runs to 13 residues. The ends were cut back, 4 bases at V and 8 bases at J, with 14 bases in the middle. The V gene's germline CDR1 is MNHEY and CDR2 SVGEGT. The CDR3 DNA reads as TGTGCCAGCAGTTTGACCAGGGACATGGGCTACACCTTC. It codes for CASSLTRDMGYTF.

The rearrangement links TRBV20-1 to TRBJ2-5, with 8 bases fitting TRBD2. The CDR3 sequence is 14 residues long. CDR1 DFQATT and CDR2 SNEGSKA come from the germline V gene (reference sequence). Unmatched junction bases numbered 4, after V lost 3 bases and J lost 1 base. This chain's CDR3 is CSASPGGFQETQYF. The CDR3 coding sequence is TGCAGTGCTAGTCCGGGGGGGTTCCAAGAGACCCAGTACTTC.

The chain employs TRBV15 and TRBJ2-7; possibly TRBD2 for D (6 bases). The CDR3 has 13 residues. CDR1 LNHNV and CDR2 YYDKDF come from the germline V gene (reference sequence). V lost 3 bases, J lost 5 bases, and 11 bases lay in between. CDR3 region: CATSSGGYHEQYF. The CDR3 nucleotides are TGTGCCACCAGCAGCGGAGGGTATCACGAGCAGTACTTC.

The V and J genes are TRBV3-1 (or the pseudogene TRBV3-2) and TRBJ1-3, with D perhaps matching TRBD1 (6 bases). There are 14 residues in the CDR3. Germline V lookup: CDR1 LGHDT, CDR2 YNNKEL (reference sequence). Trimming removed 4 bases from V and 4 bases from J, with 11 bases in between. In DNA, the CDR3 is TGTGCCAGCAGCCTCAGGGGCAACGGAAACACCATATATTTT. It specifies CASSLRGNGNTIYF.

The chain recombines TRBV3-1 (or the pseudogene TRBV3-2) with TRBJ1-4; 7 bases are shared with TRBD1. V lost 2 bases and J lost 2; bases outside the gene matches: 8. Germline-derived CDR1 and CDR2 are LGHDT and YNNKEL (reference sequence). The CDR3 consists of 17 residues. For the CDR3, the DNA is TGTGCCAGCAGCCAACCCCGACAGGGACCGACTAATGAAAAACTGTTTTTT. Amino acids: CASSQPRQGPTNEKLFF.

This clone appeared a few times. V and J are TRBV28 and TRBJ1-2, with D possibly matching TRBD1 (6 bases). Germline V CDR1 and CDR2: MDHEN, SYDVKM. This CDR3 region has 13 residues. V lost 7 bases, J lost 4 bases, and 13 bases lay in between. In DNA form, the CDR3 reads TGTGCCAGCAAATACAGGGCGGGCTATGGCTACACCTTC. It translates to CASKYRAGYGYTF.

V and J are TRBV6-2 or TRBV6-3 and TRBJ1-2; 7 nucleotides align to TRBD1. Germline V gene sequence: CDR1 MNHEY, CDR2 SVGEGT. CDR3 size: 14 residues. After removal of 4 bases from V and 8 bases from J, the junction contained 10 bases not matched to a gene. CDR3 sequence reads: CASSWGSRGHGYTF. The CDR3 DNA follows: TGTGCCAGCAGTTGGGGGTCAAGGGGGCACGGCTACACCTTC.

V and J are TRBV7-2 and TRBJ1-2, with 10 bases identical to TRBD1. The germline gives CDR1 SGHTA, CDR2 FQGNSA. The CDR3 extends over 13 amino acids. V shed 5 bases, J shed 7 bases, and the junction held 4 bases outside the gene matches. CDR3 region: CASSTRDRGGYTF. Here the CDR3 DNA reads TGTGCCAGCAGCACGAGGGACAGGGGTGGCTACACCTTC.

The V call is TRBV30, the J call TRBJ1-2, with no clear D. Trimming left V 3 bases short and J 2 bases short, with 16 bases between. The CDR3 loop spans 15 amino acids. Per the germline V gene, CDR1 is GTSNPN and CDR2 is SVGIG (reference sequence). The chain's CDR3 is CAWRESLIQNYGYTF. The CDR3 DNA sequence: TGTGCCTGGAGGGAGTCTCTTATTCAGAACTATGGCTACACCTTC.

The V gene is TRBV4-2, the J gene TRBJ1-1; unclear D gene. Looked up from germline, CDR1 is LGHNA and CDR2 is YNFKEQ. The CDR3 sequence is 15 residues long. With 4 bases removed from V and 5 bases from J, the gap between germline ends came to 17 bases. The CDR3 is CASSPTFLGRTEAFF. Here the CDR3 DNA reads TGTGCCAGCAGCCCCACCTTCCTCGGGAGGACTGAAGCTTTCTTT.

Here the CDR3 DNA reads TGTGCCAGTAGTACCGTCCCGGGACAGGGTAACTATGGCTACACCTTC. This encodes CASSTVPGQGNYGYTF. This chain joins TRBV19 and TRBJ1-2; TRBD1 agrees at 9 bases. The CDR3 loop spans 16 amino acids. Germline loops: CDR1 LNHDA, CDR2 SQIVND (reference sequence). After removal of 4 bases from V and 1 base from J, the junction contained 7 bases not matched to a gene.

CDR3 region: CASPWRRGNEQFF. The CDR3, as DNA: TGTGCCAGTCCGTGGAGAAGGGGCAATGAGCAGTTCTTC. J is TRBJ2-1 and V is TRBV19; D might be TRBD1 (5 bases). Germline CDR1 and CDR2: LNHDA and SQIVND (reference sequence). CDR3 size: 13 residues. The V end was cut by 8 bases, the J end by 6 bases, with 14 bases between.

The CDR3 region has the DNA TGTGCCAGCAGTTACGACGGGAAAGGCTACACCTTC. It yields the protein CASSYDGKGYTF. The V gene is TRBV6-5, the J gene TRBJ1-2; D unclear. The CDR3 extends over 12 amino acids. From germline, CDR1 is MNHEY and CDR2 SVGAGI. Deletions cut 2 bases from V and 8 bases from J, with 9 bases between.

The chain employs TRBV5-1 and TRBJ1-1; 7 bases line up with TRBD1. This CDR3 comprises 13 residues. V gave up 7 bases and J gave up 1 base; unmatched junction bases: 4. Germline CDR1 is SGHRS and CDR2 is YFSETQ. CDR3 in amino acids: CASFGTANTEAFF. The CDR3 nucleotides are TGCGCCAGCTTTGGGACAGCGAACACTGAAGCTTTCTTT.